Listed below are T cell receptor beta chains from one sample, sequenced in a study of cytomegalovirus exposure and HLA in healthy donors. Assay: immunoSEQ multiplex PCR; the TCRdb copy retains only in-frame clones and omits some. Of 43,000 or so clones in the sample, 80% to 95% are singletons; the top ten hold roughly 5.2%. Material: PBMCs. Every receptor here comes from a man between 18 and 35 years old in good health and CMV-seronegative. CDR3s include the opening cysteine and the closing phenylalanine or tryptophan. D genes are given only for firm matches. Size is omitted from some rows. Given values are once, few, many or a class for expanded clones.

j_gene	d_gene	v_gene	abundance	CDR3aa	CDR3nt
TRBJ1-3	NA	TRBV10-3	NA	CAISLGNTIYF	TGTGCCATCAGCCTCGGAAACACCATATATTTT
TRBJ1-3	TRBD1	TRBV29-1	once	CSVEDRGTGLSGNTIYF	TGCAGCGTTGAAGATCGCGGGACAGGTCTCTCTGGAAACACCATATATTTT
TRBJ2-5	TRBD1	TRBV7-2	few	CASQGAWETQYF	TGTGCCAGCCAGGGGGCTTGGGAGACCCAGTACTTC
TRBJ2-1	TRBD2	TRBV2	NA	CASSNSGAFNEQFF	TGTGCCAGCAGTAATAGCGGGGCCTTCAATGAGCAGTTCTTC
TRBJ2-3	TRBD1	TRBV9	NA	CASSVGGQGPRDTQYF	TGTGCCAGCAGCGTAGGGGGACAGGGACCGCGAGATACGCAGTATTTT
TRBJ1-1	NA	TRBV15	once	CATSRDLAGGNTEAFF	TGTGCCACCAGCAGAGATTTGGCGGGGGGGAACACTGAAGCTTTCTTT
TRBJ2-1	TRBD2	TRBV4-2	few	CASSQLSGRSYNEQFF	TGTGCCAGCAGCCAACTTAGCGGGAGGTCCTACAATGAGCAGTTCTTC
TRBJ2-1	NA	TRBV10-3	NA	CAISDTNYNEQFF	TGTGCCATCAGTGACACTAACTACAATGAGCAGTTCTTC
TRBJ1-1	TRBD1	TRBV4-3	NA	CASSQEQGADEAFF	TGCGCCAGCAGCCAAGAACAGGGGGCTGATGAAGCTTTCTTT
TRBJ2-1	NA	TRBV9	once	CASSEGEGLRGKNEQFF	TGTGCCAGCAGTGAGGGGGAGGGACTCCGAGGGAAAAATGAGCAGTTCTTC
TRBJ1-5	NA	TRBV7-6	NA	CASSLGGGNQPQHF	TGTGCCAGCAGCTTAGGGGGAGGCAATCAGCCCCAGCATTTT
TRBJ2-1	TRBD2	TRBV27	NA	CASSTGTSGRGEQFF	TGTGCCAGCAGTACCGGGACTAGCGGGAGGGGTGAGCAGTTCTTC
TRBJ2-3	NA	TRBV7-2	NA	CASSFYEATDTQYF	TGTGCCAGCAGCTTTTATGAAGCCACAGATACGCAGTATTTT
TRBJ2-5	NA	TRBV2	NA	CASSLSGLPTGETQYF	TGTGCCAGCAGTCTGTCGGGACTACCAACAGGGGAGACCCAGTACTTC
TRBJ1-2	TRBD1	TRBV5-1	NA	CASSLDRRYGYTF	TGTGCCAGCAGCTTGGACAGGAGATATGGCTACACCTTC
TRBJ2-3	TRBD1	TRBV5-1	NA	CASSLAPMRQGARTDTQYF	TGCGCCAGCAGCTTGGCCCCCATGCGACAGGGGGCGCGAACAGATACGCAGTATTTT
TRBJ2-2	NA	TRBV2	NA	CATSDLGAGTGTGELFF	TGTGCCACCAGTGATTTGGGGGCAGGGACGGGGACCGGGGAGCTGTTTTTT
TRBJ2-7	NA	TRBV7-9	NA	CASSPGQSYEQYF	TGTGCCAGCAGCCCCGGACAGTCCTACGAGCAGTACTTC
TRBJ2-3	TRBD2	TRBV7-9	NA	CASSLSLAGGFTDTQYF	TGTGCCAGCAGCTTATCGCTAGCGGGGGGTTTCACAGATACGCAGTATTTT
TRBJ1-2	TRBD1	TRBV28	NA	CASTTRQGAAHYGYTF	TGTGCCAGCACCACTCGCCAGGGGGCTGCCCACTATGGCTACACCTTC
TRBJ1-1	TRBD1	TRBV5-1	NA	CASSLSGGRGSVSTEAFF	TGCGCCAGCAGCTTGTCAGGGGGCCGCGGGTCTGTTTCCACTGAAGCTTTCTTT
TRBJ2-5	TRBD2	TRBV4-1	NA	CASSLGLAETQYF	TGCGCCAGCAGCCTGGGACTAGCCGAGACCCAGTACTTC
TRBJ1-2	TRBD1	TRBV10-3	NA	CAIGLDRGFNYGYTF	TGTGCCATCGGATTAGACAGGGGGTTTAACTATGGCTACACCTTC
TRBJ2-2	TRBD2	TRBV6-4	NA	CASSETSGSTGELFF	TGTGCCAGCAGTGAGACTAGCGGGAGCACCGGGGAGCTGTTTTTT
TRBJ2-7	NA	TRBV25-1	NA	CASEGLTYEQYF	TGTGCCAGCGAGGGACTGACCTACGAGCAGTACTTC
TRBJ2-1	TRBD2	TRBV7-2	NA	CASSAMGTSGRISYNEQFF	TGTGCCAGCAGCGCTATGGGGACTAGCGGGCGCATCTCCTACAATGAGCAGTTCTTC
TRBJ2-2	TRBD2	TRBV5-1	NA	CASSLASGGPGELFF	TGCGCCAGCAGCTTGGCCAGCGGGGGCCCTGGGGAGCTGTTTTTT
TRBJ2-1	NA	TRBV19	NA	CASSPPQDYIINEQFF	TGTGCCAGTAGCCCACCCCAGGACTACATAATAAATGAGCAGTTCTTC
TRBJ2-6	TRBD1	TRBV15	once	CATSRDPFGDRGFSGANVLTF	TGTGCCACCAGCAGAGATCCCTTCGGTGACAGGGGGTTCTCTGGGGCCAACGTCCTGACTTTC
TRBJ2-1	NA	TRBV7-6	NA	CASSLAGASSYNEQFF	TGTGCCAGCAGCTTAGCGGGGGCAAGCTCCTACAATGAGCAGTTCTTC
TRBJ1-1	TRBD1	TRBV18	NA	CASLPPGQGFTEAFF	TGTGCCAGCTTACCACCGGGACAGGGGTTCACTGAAGCTTTCTTT
TRBJ2-5	NA	TRBV5-1	NA	CASSLGSGREGETQYF	TGCGCCAGCAGCTTGGGATCAGGGCGGGAAGGAGAGACCCAGTACTTC
TRBJ1-3	NA	TRBV7-2	NA	CASSRRGGLSSGNTIYF	TGTGCCAGCAGCCGCCGAGGGGGTCTCAGCTCTGGAAACACCATATATTTT
TRBJ2-5	NA	TRBV5-8	NA	CASSFRVRQTQYF	TGTGCCAGCAGCTTCAGGGTGAGGCAGACCCAGTACTTC
TRBJ1-2	TRBD1	TRBV6-6	NA	CASRGQEPNYGYTF	TGTGCCAGCAGGGGACAGGAGCCTAACTATGGCTACACCTTC
TRBJ2-3	TRBD2	TRBV7-2	NA	CASSSGLAGGPWTDTQYF	TGTGCCAGCAGCTCCGGACTAGCGGGAGGGCCGTGGACAGATACGCAGTATTTT
TRBJ2-7	TRBD1	TRBV7-2	NA	CASSFRGTGAYEQYF	TGTGCCAGCAGCTTCAGAGGGACAGGGGCCTACGAGCAGTACTTC
TRBJ1-5	TRBD1	TRBV19	once	CASSILGTGLGQPQHF	TGTGCCAGTAGTATATTGGGGACAGGGCTTGGGCAGCCCCAGCATTTT
TRBJ1-5	TRBD1	TRBV6-5	NA	CASRRQGGSNQPQHF	TGTGCCAGCAGACGACAGGGAGGTTCGAACCAGCCCCAGCATTTT
TRBJ2-3	NA	TRBV6-1	NA	CASSSGLLDTQYF	TGTGCCAGCAGCTCCGGACTTTTAGATACGCAGTATTTT
TRBJ2-5	TRBD2	TRBV5-1	NA	CASARAGSQETQYF	TGCGCCAGCGCCCGAGCGGGATCCCAAGAGACCCAGTACTTC
TRBJ1-1	NA	TRBV5-4	NA	CASSFFSGVRANTEAFF	TGTGCCAGCAGCTTTTTCTCAGGGGTAAGGGCGAACACTGAAGCTTTCTTT
TRBJ2-7	NA	TRBV29-1	NA	CSVRGPYEQYF	TGCAGCGTAAGGGGTCCCTACGAGCAGTACTTC
TRBJ1-6	TRBD1	TRBV2	NA	CASSDSTGGNSPLHF	TGTGCCAGCAGCGATTCCACAGGGGGTAATTCACCCCTCCACTTT
TRBJ2-1	TRBD2	TRBV7-2	NA	CASSPHLERGINEQFF	TGTGCCAGCAGCCCCCATTTGGAGCGGGGAATCAATGAGCAGTTCTTC
TRBJ2-1	TRBD2	TRBV15	NA	CATSRAGVYNEQFF	TGTGCCACCAGCAGGGCGGGAGTTTACAATGAGCAGTTCTTC